This T cell receptor (beta chain) was recovered during a study of brain T cells in children with intractable seizures. Findings and limits, study-wide: Viral specificity was inferred only from CDR3 similarity; HCMV serostatus was unknown. Pre-surgery blood may have been undersampled, hiding some clones.

This clone has just a few counts. Its antigen remains unknown. Trimming took off 0 bases at V and 10 bases at J, with 13 bases between the two ends. The CDR3 covers 14 residues. The germline V gene has CDR1 LGHDT and CDR2 YNNKEL (reference sequence). The sequenced cases were selected for having the highest brain T cell transcript signatures. Pre-surgery treatment included at least one anti-epileptic drug. Here immunoSEQ multiplex PCR was the method, and the copy in TCRdb shows in-frame clones only, minus some. The sample consists of tens of thousands of clones, about 92% of them appearing once. The sequence came from a boy under two years old with tuberous sclerosis and intractable seizures. This chain links TRBV3-1 (or the pseudogene TRBV3-2) with TRBJ2-1; the D gene is possibly TRBD1 (5 bases). The starting material was peripheral blood, obtained at surgery. The CDR3 nucleotides are TGTGCCAGCAGCCAAGAGGGGCTAGTTACCGAGCAGTTCTTC. It codes for CASSQEGLVTEQFF.